The subject of this entry is one T cell receptor (beta chain). The antigen remains unidentified. Clones were sequenced by immunoSEQ multiplex PCR, and TCRdb holds only the in-frame ones, with some missing. The table includes 50,000 to 80,000 clones, 95% detected once. The sample is drawn from a study of cytomegalovirus exposure and HLA in healthy donors. The CDR3 sequence is 14 residues long. V lost 0 bases to trimming and J lost 6 bases, with 13 bases between them. The germline V gene has CDR1 SGHRS and CDR2 YFSETQ. The donors were in the roughly 130-subject validation cohort, distinct from the 666-subject first cohort. General study findings and limits: The tendency of first-cohort TCR clusters to co-occur in the 120 or so validation repertoires was identified by a subsequent analysis. A few chains tied to CMV proved CMV antigen-specific in vitro.

This receptor was identified in a woman younger than 35 in good health and CMV-seropositive. Sequenced material: PBMCs. The chain joins TRBV5-1 to TRBJ2-7, with TRBD1 as a possible D gene (5 bases). CDR3 residues: CASSLGGEEAEQYF. The DNA for the CDR3 is TGCGCCAGCAGCTTGGGGGGCGAGGAAGCCGAGCAGTACTTC.